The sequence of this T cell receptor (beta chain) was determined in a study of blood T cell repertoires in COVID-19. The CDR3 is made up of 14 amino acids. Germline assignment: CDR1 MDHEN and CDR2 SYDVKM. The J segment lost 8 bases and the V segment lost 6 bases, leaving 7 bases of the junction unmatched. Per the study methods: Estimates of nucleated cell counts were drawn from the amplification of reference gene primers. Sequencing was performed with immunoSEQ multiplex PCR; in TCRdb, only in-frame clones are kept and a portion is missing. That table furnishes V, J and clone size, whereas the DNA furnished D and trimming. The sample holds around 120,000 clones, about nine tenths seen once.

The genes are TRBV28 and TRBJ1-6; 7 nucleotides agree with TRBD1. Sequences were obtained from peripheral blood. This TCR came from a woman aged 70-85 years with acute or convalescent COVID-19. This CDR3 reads CASSSGTVDSPLHF. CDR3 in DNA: TGTGCCAGCAGCTCCGGGACAGTGGATTCACCCCTCCACTTT.